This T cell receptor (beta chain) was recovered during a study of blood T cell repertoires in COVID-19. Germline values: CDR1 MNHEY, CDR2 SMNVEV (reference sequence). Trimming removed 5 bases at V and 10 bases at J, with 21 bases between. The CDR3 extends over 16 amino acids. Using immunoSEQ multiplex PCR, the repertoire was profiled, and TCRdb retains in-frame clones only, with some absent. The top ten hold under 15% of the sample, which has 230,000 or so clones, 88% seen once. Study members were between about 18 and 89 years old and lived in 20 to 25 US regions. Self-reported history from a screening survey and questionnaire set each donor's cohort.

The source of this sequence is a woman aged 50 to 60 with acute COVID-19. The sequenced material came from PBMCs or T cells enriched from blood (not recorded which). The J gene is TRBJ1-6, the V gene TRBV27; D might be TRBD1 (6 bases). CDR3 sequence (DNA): TGTGCCAGCAGTCCCGTCATATCGACAGGAGGCTCACCCCTCCACTTT. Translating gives CASSPVISTGGSPLHF.